The entry below gives a single TCR beta chain sequence along with its context. This record belongs to a study of blood T cell repertoires in COVID-19. Study information: Nucleic acid was either cDNA or gDNA, and it came from T cells, B-cell-depleted T cells, or PBMCs.

Repertoires were generated with immunoSEQ multiplex PCR, while TCRdb's copy carries only in-frame clones and drops some. The sample yields 170,000 or so clones, around 87% seen once. There are 17 residues in the CDR3. The V gene end was trimmed by 2 bases and the J gene end by 0 bases; junction bases not matched to a gene: 6. Looked up from germline, CDR1 is KGHSH and CDR2 is LQKENI. The sample was peripheral blood. The sequence derives from a man aged 40-49 years with active or convalescent COVID-19. This sequence joins TRBV18 and TRBJ2-1; 8 positions match TRBD2. CDR3 region: CASSPKVAGGSYNEQFF. The CDR3 DNA follows: TGTGCCAGCTCACCAAAGGTGGCGGGGGGCTCCTACAATGAGCAGTTCTTC.